This T cell receptor (beta chain) was found in a study of esophageal squamous cell carcinoma under preoperative chemotherapy (dated by TCRdb to the late 2010s). Concerning the study at large: In the study, TCR repertoires were profiled in both peripheral blood T cells and tumor-infiltrating lymphocytes. The effects of paclitaxel-nedaplatin chemotherapy on T-cell receptor repertoires in patients with esophageal squamous cell carcinoma were assessed. Repertoires from samples collected before paclitaxel-nedaplatin therapy were compared with repertoires from samples collected after the therapy. Several patients with primary esophageal squamous cell carcinoma were included in the cohort. Study-level results and caveats: The analysis included only 4 to 6 patients with esophageal squamous cell carcinoma, making the cohort small. Rather than arising solely from local clonal changes, post-treatment tumor-infiltrating lymphocytes appeared to come partly from peripheral T cells that migrated into the tumor. Immediate and substantial changes in clonotype frequency were induced by paclitaxel-nedaplatin therapy, and contraction rather than amplification was more likely to be observed among abundant clones. A significant increase in TCR diversity was observed in peripheral T cells after chemotherapy, whereas no such increase was observed in tumor-infiltrating lymphocytes.

This clonotype was seen repeatedly, ten times or more. Its antigen remains undetermined. Per-base qualities were not stored, and no clone one base away is much larger. The time point label on this specimen signifies: before preoperative PTX-NDP chemotherapy. Patients received paclitaxel-nedaplatin as preoperative chemotherapy before surgery. The cysteine opens and the phenylalanine closes a CDR3 of 17 amino acids. Just CDR3 DNA is preserved here, 51 bases in frame from base 1. Based on the germline V gene, the CDR1 and CDR2 sequences are SGHTA and FQGNSA. Trimming takes 8 bases from V and 0 bases from J, and the germline ends sit 22 bases apart. The method behind the library was PCR. These reads were obtained on a HiSeq X Ten. TCR repertoires were characterized by high-throughput sequencing. TCRdb reprocessed the public reads (quality trimming at Q25 with fastp, clone calling with MiXCR) and kept in-frame beta chains. Rows with one shared CDR3 protein collapse into an entry with the most common genes and DNA. For this sample the table gives around 12,000 distinct CDR3 sequences, of which around half were detected only once. In total, the top ten clones hold over 15% of the sample.

The source of this sequence is a human donor with esophageal squamous cell carcinoma. The donor label of this sample is uncertain. This sample was gathered from a patient given preoperative chemotherapy. Here the chain combines TRBV7-2 and TRBJ1-1; the D segment could be TRBD1, given 5 matching bases. The CDR3 region reads CASLPAGRVGLNTEAFF. In nucleotides, the sequence is TGTGCCAGCCTCCCAGCGGGCAGGGTTGGCCTGAACACTGAAGCTTTCTTT.